This T cell receptor beta chain was observed in a study of sequential checkpoint blockade in melanoma. Sequenced by immunoSEQ multiplex PCR; TCRdb stores in-frame clones only, minus some. The data hold about 13,000 clones, with around a fifth observed a single time. Trimming took off 7 bases at V and 1 base at J, with 12 bases between the two ends. Germline V gene lookup returns CDR1 SGDLS and CDR2 YYNGEE. The CDR3 sequence is 13 residues long. Indicated treatment: randomized to nivolumab then ipilimumab (arm A) or the reverse (arm B). This TCR came from a human donor with melanoma. The J gene is TRBJ2-7, the V gene TRBV9; maybe TRBD2 (6 bases). Sequencing used tumor tissue (inferred from file names), obtained from a patient given nivolumab and ipilimumab in sequence. CDR3 in amino acids: CASHPAGSYEQYF. CDR3 sequence (DNA): TGTGCCAGCCATCCTGCGGGGTCCTACGAGCAGTACTTC. The full variable domain, rest sourced from reference TRBV9 and TRBJ2-7, is DSGVTQTPKHLITATGQRVTLRCSPRSGDLSVYWYQQSLDQGLQFLIQYYNGEERAKGNILERFSAQQFPDLHSELNLSSLELGDSALYFCASHPAGSYEQYFGPGTRLTVT.